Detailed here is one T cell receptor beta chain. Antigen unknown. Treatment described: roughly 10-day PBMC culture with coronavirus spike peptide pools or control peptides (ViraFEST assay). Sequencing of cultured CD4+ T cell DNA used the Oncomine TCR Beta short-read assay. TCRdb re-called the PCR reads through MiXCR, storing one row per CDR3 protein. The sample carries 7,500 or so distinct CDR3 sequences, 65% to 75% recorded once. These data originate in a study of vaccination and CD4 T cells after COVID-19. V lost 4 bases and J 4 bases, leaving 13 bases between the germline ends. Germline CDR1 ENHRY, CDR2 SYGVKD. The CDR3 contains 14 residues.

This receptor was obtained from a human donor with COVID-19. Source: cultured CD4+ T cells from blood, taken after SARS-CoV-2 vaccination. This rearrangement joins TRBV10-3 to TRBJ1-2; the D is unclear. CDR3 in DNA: TGTGCCATCAGTGCACAACAAACGGCCTATGGCTACACCTTC. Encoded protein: CAISAQQTAYGYTF.